This is a list of T cell receptor beta chains from one sample in a study of graft-versus-host responses after intestinal transplantation. These receptors' antigens are unknown. Profiled with immunoSEQ multiplex PCR; TCRdb holds only in-frame clones, not every one. The profile shows over 85,000 clones, 91% of them singletons. Sequenced material: unstimulated CD4+ T cells sorted from spleen or lymph node cells, taken before transplant. The receptor set was obtained from a human donor who was the organ donor for an intestinal transplant. CDR3s include the opening cysteine and the closing phenylalanine or tryptophan. The D gene is left open where the match is weak. Rows may omit the clone size; those that give it use once, few, many or a size class.

d_call	cdr3_length	v_call	clone_size	j_call	cdr3_nt	cdr3_aa
NA	13	TRBV7-9	once	TRBJ1-5	TGTGCCAGCAGCCGCTGGGAGAATCAGCCCCAGCATTTT	CASSRWENQPQHF
TRBD1	17	TRBV4-2	NA	TRBJ1-5	TGTGCCAGCAGCCAAGGCGGGACAGCTCCAGGCTATCAGCCCCAGCATTTT	CASSQGGTAPGYQPQHF
NA	15	TRBV19	few	TRBJ1-5	TGTGCCAGTCAACCCGGGAGGGGCGTTCATCAGCCCCAGCATTTT	CASQPGRGVHQPQHF
NA	17	TRBV7-2	NA	TRBJ2-1	TGTGCCAGCAGCCCATCCCCACCGGGACTGGGTTATACTGAGCAGTTCTTC	CASSPSPPGLGYTEQFF
TRBD2	18	TRBV7-2	NA	TRBJ2-3	TGTGCCAGCAGCTTAGCGTTAGCGGGGGGTTCTAGCACAGATACGCAGTATTTT	CASSLALAGGSSTDTQYF
TRBD1	15	TRBV9	NA	TRBJ2-7	TGTGCCAGCAGCGTAGGAGGACAGGGTATCCACGAGCAGTACTTC	CASSVGGQGIHEQYF
NA	13	TRBV14	NA	TRBJ1-1	TGTGCCAGCAGCCAAACCCTATGGACTGAAGCTTTCTTT	CASSQTLWTEAFF
NA	15	TRBV6-5	NA	TRBJ1-2	TGTGCCAGCACCTTCCTGGGGGCATCTAACTATGGCTACACCTTC	CASTFLGASNYGYTF
NA	13	TRBV28	NA	TRBJ1-2	TGTGCCTGGTCGCAGGGATCCAACTATGGCTACACCTTC	CAWSQGSNYGYTF
TRBD1	17	TRBV4-3	few	TRBJ1-2	TGCGCCAGCAGCCAAGAGAATACGGGACAGGGGCCATATGGCTACACCTTC	CASSQENTGQGPYGYTF
TRBD1	15	TRBV13	NA	TRBJ2-2	TGTGCCAGCAGGACTGACAGGGGGCGCACCGGGGAGCTGTTTTTT	CASRTDRGRTGELFF